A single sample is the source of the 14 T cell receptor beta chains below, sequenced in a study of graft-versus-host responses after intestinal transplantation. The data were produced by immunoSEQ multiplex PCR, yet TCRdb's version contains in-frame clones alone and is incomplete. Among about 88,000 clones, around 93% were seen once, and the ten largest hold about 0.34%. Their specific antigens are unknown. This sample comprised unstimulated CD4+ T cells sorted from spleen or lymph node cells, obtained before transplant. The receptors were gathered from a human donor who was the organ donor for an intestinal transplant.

The CDR3 DNA is TGTGCCAGCTCACCACCGCGGGGTCAGCCCCAGCATTTT. Amino acid sequence: CASSPPRGQPQHF. The chain uses TRBV18 and TRBJ1-5; no clear D. V dropped 0 bases and J dropped 6 bases, with 6 bases sitting between them. Germline V gene lookup returns CDR1 KGHSH and CDR2 LQKENI. CDR3 size: 13 residues.

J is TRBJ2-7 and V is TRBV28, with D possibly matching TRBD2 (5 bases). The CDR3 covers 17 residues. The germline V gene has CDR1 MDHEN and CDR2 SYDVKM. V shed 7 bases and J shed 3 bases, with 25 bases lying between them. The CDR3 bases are TGTGCCAGCACCCCCCCCGGCTCGTCTAGCTTTATCTACGAGCAGTACTTC. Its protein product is CASTPPGSSSFIYEQYF. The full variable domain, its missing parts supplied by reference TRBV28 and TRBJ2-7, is DVKVTQSSRYLVKRTGEKVFLECVQDMDHENMFWYRQDPGLGLRLIYFSYDVKMKEKGDIPEGYSVSREKKERFSLILESASTNQTSMYLCASTPPGSSSFIYEQYFGPGTRLTVT.

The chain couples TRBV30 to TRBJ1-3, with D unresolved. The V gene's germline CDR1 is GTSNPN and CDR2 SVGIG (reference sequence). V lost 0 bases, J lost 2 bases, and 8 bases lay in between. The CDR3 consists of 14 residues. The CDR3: CAWSVRSPGNTIYF. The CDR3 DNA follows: TGTGCCTGGAGTGTACGGTCCCCTGGAAACACCATATATTTT.

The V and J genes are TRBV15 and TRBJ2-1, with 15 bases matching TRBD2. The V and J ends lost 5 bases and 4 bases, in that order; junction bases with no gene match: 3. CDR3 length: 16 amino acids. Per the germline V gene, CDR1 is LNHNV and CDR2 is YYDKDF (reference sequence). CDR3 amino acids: CATSVGTSGRYNEQFF. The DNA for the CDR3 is TGTGCCACCAGCGTAGGGACTAGCGGGAGGTACAATGAGCAGTTCTTC.

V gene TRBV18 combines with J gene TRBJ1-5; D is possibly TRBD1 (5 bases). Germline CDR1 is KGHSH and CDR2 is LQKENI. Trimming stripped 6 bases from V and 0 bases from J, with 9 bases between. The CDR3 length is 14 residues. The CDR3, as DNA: TGTGCCAGCTCCCCGACAGATAGCAATCAGCCCCAGCATTTT. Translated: CASSPTDSNQPQHF.

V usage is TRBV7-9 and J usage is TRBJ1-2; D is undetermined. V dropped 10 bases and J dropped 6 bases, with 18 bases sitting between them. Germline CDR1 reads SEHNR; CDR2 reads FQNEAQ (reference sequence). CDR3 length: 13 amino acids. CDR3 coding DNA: TGTGCCACCTCTGGGCCTCTGAGACATGGCTACACCTTC. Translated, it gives CATSGPLRHGYTF.

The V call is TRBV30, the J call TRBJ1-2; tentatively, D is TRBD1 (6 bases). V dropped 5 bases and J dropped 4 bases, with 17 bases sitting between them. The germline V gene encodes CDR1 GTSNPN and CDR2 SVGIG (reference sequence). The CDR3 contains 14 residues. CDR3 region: CAWGKGLTGYGYTF. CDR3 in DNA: TGTGCCTGGGGGAAGGGGCTGACAGGCTATGGCTACACCTTC.

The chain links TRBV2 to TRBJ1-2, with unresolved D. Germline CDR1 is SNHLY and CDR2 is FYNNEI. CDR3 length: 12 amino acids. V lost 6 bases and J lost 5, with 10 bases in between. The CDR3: CASSFNYYGYTF. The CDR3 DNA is TGTGCCAGCAGCTTTAATTATTATGGCTACACCTTC. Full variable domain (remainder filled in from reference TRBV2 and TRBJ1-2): EPEVTQTPSHQVTQMGQEVILRCVPISNHLYFYWYRQILGQKVEFLVSFYNNEISEKSEIFDDQFSVERPDGSNFTLKIRSTKLEDSAMYFCASSFNYYGYTFGSGTRLTVV.

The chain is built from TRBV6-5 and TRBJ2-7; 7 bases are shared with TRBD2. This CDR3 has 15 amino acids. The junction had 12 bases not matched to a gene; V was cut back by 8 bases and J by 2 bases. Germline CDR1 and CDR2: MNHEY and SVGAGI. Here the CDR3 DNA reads TGTGCCAGCGGCCTGGGGGGGGTAACCCCCTACGAGCAGTACTTC. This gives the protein CASGLGGVTPYEQYF.

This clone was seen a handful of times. The CDR3 reads CASGQGRTEAFF. CDR3 sequence (DNA): TGTGCCTCGGGACAGGGGAGGACTGAAGCTTTCTTT. The gene calls are TRBV30 and TRBJ1-1; 10 bases match TRBD1. Germline V gene data show CDR1 as GTSNPN and CDR2 as SVGIG (reference sequence). J lost 5 bases, V lost 7 bases, and 4 bases had no gene match. The CDR3 covers 12 residues.

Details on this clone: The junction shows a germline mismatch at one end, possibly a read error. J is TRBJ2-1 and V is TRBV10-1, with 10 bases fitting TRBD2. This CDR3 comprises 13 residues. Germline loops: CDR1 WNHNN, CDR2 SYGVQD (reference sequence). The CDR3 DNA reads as TGCGCCAGCAGTGAGAGCGGGGGGGGGCTTAAGGTCTTC. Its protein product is CASSESGGGLKVF.

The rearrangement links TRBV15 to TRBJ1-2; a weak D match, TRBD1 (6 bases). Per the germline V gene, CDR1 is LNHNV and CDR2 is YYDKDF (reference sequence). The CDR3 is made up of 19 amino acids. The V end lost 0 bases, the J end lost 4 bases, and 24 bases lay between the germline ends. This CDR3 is CATSRDLVKKTGTFYGYTF. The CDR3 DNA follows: TGTGCCACCAGCAGAGATCTGGTAAAAAAGACAGGTACTTTCTATGGCTACACCTTC.

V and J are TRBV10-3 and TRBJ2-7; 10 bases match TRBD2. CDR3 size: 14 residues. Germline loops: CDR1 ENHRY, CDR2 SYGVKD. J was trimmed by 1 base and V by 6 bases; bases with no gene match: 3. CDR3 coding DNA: TGTGCCATCAGCCGGACTAGCGGATCCTACGAGCAGTACTTC. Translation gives CAISRTSGSYEQYF.

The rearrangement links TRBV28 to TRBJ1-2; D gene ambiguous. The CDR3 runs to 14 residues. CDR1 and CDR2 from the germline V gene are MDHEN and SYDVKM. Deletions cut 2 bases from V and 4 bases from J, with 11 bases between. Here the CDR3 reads CASSLRGPPYGYTF. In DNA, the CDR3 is TGTGCCAGCAGTTTAAGAGGGCCCCCCTATGGCTACACCTTC.